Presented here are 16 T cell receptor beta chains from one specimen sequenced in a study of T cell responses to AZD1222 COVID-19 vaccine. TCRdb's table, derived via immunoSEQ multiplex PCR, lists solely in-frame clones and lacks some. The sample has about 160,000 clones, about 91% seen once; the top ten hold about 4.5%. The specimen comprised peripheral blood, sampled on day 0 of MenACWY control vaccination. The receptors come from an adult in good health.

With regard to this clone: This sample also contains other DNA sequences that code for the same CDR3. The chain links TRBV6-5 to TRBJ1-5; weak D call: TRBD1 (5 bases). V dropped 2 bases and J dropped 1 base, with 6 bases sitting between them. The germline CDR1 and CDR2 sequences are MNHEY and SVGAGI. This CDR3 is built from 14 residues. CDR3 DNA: TGTGCCAGCAGTTACCGGGGGAGCAATCAGCCCCAGCATTTT. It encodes CASSYRGSNQPQHF.

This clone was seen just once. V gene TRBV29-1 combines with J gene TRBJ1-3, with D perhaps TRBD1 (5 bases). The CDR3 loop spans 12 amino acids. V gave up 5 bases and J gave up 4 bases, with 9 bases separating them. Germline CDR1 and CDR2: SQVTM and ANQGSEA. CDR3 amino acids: CSVSQGGNTIYF. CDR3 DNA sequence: TGCAGCGTTAGCCAGGGCGGAAACACCATATATTTT. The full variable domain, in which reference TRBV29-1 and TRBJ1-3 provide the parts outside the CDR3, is SAVISQKPSRDICQRGTSLTIQCQVDSQVTMMFWYRQQPGQSLTLIATANQGSEATYESGFVIDKFPISRPNLTFSTLTVSNMSPEDSSIYLCSVSQGGNTIYFGEGSWLTVV.

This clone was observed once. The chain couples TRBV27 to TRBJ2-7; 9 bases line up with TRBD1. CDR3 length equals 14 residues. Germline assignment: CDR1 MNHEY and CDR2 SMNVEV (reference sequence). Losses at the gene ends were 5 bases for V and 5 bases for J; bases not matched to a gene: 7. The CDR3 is CASSRTGVGHEQYF. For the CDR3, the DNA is TGTGCCAGCAGTAGGACAGGGGTTGGGCACGAGCAGTACTTC.

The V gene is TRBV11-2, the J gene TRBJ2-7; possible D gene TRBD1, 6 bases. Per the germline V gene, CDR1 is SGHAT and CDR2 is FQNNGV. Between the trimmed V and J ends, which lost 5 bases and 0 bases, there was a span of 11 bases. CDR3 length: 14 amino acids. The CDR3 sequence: CASSPDRSSYEQYF. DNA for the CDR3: TGTGCCAGCAGCCCTGACAGGAGCTCCTACGAGCAGTACTTC.

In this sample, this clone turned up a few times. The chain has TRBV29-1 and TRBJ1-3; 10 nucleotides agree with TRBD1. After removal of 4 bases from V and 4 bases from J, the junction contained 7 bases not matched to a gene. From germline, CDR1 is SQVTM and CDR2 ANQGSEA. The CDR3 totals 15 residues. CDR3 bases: TGCAGCGTTGCGACAGGGGGCTTGGGAGGAAACACCATATATTTT. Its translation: CSVATGGLGGNTIYF.

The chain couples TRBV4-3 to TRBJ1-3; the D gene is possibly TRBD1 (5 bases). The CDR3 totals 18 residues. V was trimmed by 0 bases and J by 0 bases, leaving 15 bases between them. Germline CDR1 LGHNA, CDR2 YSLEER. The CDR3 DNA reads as TGCGCCAGCAGCCAAGATCTGGTCAGGGAGGGCTCTGGAAACACCATATATTTT. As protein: CASSQDLVREGSGNTIYF.

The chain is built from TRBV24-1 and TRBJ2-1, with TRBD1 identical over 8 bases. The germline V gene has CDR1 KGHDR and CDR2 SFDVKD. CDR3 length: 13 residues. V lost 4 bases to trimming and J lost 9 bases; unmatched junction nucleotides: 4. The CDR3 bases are TGTGCCACCAGTGACCCCGACAGGGGTGAGCAGTTCTTC. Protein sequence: CATSDPDRGEQFF.

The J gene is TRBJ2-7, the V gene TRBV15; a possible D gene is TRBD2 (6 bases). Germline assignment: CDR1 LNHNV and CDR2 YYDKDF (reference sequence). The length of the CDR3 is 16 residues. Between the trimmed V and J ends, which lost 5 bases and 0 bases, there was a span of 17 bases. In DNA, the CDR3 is TGTGCCACCAGCGGGGGGTGGGAAACTTCCTCCTACGAGCAGTACTTC. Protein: CATSGGWETSSYEQYF. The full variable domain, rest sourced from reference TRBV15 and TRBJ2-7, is DAMVIQNPRYQVTQFGKPVTLSCSQTLNHNVMYWYQQKSSQAPKLLFHYYDKDFNNEADTPDNFQSRRPNTSFCFLDIRSPGLGDTAMYLCATSGGWETSSYEQYFGPGTRLTVT.

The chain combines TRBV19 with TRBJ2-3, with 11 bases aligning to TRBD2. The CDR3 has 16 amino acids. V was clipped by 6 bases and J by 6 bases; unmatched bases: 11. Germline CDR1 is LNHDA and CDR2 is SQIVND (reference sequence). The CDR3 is CASRVHSGRAGDTQYF. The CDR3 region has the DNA TGTGCCAGTAGGGTTCATAGCGGGAGGGCTGGGGATACGCAGTATTTT.

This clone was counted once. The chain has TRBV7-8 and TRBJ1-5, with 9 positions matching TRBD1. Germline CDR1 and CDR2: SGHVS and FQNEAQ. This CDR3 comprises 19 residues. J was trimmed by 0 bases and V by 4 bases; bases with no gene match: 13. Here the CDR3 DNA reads TGTGCCAGCAGCTCGGCCGGGACAGGGCCGTCCTATAGCAATCAGCCCCAGCATTTT. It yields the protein CASSSAGTGPSYSNQPQHF.

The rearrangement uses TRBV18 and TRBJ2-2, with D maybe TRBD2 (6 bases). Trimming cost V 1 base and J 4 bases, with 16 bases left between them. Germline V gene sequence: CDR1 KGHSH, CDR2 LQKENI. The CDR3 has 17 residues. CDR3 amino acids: CASSPLRDGRVTGELFF. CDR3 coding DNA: TGTGCCAGCTCACCACTACGGGACGGGAGAGTCACCGGGGAGCTGTTTTTT.

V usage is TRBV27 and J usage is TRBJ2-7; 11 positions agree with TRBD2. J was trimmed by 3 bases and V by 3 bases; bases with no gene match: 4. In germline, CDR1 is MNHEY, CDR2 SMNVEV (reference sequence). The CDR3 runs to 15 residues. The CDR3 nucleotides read TGTGCCAGCAGTTTTATTAGCGGGAGGGTCTACGAGCAGTACTTC. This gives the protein CASSFISGRVYEQYF.

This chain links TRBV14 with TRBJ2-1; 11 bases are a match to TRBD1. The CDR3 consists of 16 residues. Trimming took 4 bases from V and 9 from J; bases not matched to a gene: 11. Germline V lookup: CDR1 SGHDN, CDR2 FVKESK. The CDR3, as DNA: TGTGCCAGCAGCCCACCCGGGACAGGGGGTATTTTTGAGCAGTTCTTC. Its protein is CASSPPGTGGIFEQFF.

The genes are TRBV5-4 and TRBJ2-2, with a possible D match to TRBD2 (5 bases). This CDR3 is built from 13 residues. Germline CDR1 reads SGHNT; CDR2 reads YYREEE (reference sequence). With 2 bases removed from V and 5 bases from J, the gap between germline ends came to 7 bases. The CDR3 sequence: CASSFRGTGELFF. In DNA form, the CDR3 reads TGTGCCAGCAGCTTTCGGGGAACCGGGGAGCTGTTTTTT.

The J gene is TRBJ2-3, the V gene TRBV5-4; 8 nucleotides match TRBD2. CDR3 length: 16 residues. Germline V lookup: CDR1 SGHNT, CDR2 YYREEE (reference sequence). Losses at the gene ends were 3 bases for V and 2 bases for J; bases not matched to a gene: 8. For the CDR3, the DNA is TGTGCCAGCAGCTCTGGACTAGCAGCCTCCACAGATACGCAGTATTTT. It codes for CASSSGLAASTDTQYF.

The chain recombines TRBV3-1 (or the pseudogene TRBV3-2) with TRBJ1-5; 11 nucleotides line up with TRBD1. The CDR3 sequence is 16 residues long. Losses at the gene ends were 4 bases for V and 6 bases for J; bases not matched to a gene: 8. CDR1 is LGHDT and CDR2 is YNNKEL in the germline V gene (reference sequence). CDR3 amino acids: CASSPGTGGIGQPQHF. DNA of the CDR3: TGTGCCAGCAGCCCTGGGACAGGGGGTATCGGTCAGCCCCAGCATTTT.